This T cell receptor (beta chain) appears in the sequencing data of a study of shared clonotypes between healthy human individuals. TCRdb's table, derived via immunoSEQ multiplex PCR, lists solely in-frame clones and lacks some. The data show about 2.4 million clones, over 85% seen once. For this clone: This specimen includes other DNA sequences encoding the same CDR3.

Losses at the gene ends were 5 bases for V and 7 bases for J; bases not matched to a gene: 6. CDR1 and CDR2 from the germline V gene are SGHTA and FQGNSA. CDR3 length: 14 residues. This sequence was found in a man between 18 and 35 years old in good health. Some clones in this sample may be carry-over from other donors' samples. The V gene is TRBV7-2, the J gene TRBJ1-4; TRBD1 matches at 8 bases. The material sequenced was naive CD4+ T cells from PBMCs. Subset given: CD45RA+ positively selected. The CDR3 spells CASSLGQGGEKLFF. As DNA, the CDR3 is TGTGCCAGCAGCCTCGGACAGGGTGGTGAAAAACTGTTTTTT.